The clone carrying this TCR beta chain was observed a handful of times. Its antigen is not known. It was by 5'RACE with 10-nucleotide random UMIs that the cDNA was made. TCRdb analysed the 5' RACE reads with MiXCR anew, one entry per CDR3 protein. The sample has some 30,000 distinct CDR3 sequences, roughly 4.4% seen once. These data come from a study of neurological immune-mediated disorders. Notes on the study in general: The most TCR clonal expansion was seen in HTLV-1-associated myelopathy, whereas the least was seen in multiple sclerosis, below the level in healthy controls.

2 million PBMCs stored at -80 C were the source of the unsorted libraries. V shed 0 bases, J shed 15 bases, and the junction held 13 bases outside the gene matches. This CDR3 is 15 amino acids long. Per germline, CDR1 LGHNA and CDR2 YSLEER. The V and J genes are TRBV4-3 and TRBJ2-3; 9 bases agree with TRBD2. This receptor was identified in a man between 18 and 35 years old in good health. The material sequenced was PBMCs. This chain's CDR3 is CASSQEGGTGTSRYF. CDR3 bases: TGCGCCAGCAGCCAAGAAGGCGGGACCGGGACTAGCAGATATTTT.